The text below deals with one T cell receptor beta chain. What it binds is not known. The limits of the CDR3 on the DNA are not certain, so only TCRdb's listed CDR3 is given. This entry is derived from a study of cytomegalovirus exposure and HLA in healthy donors. For the study at large: Earlier findings included roughly 120 million unique TCR beta sequences obtained from 150 million to 200 million T cells. Study-level points and caveats: In a later analysis, TCR beta V- and J-gene trimming was associated with a missense DCLRE1C variant. Later on, analysis showed that most CMV-associated TCR beta chains appeared to be HLA-restricted. TCR beta sequences reportedly predicted the HLA-A and HLA-B alleles of most subjects accurately.

The PCR had 60 Vbeta and 13 Jbeta primers. Sequenced by immunoSEQ multiplex PCR; TCRdb stores in-frame clones only, minus some. The sample consists of about 140,000 clones, roughly 10% of them appearing once. The CDR3 comprises 15 residues, both ends counted. From germline, CDR1 is LNHDA and CDR2 SQIVND (reference sequence). The V and J genes are TRBV19 and TRBJ2-7; the DNA was not used to check the table's D call, TRBD2. The sequenced sample was PBMCs. The origin of this receptor is a man aged 50-59 years in good health and CMV-seronegative. The CDR3 loop reads CASTSGGGPAYEQYF.